The 16 T cell receptor beta chains below all came from one sample that was sequenced in a study of metastatic and nonmetastatic thyroid tumors. Using MiXCR, TCRdb re-called clones from the PCR reads. The sample lists roughly 70,000 clones, around 19% occurring once. Every patient was untreated before thyroid surgery. Sequencing was done on a sample of blood. The receptors were sampled from a female donor with papillary thyroid cancer or a benign thyroid nodule (not recorded which). Some clones in this sample may be carry-over from other donors' samples.

This clone was seen at least ten times. This chain connects TRBV7-9 to TRBJ2-1, with 10 bases that match TRBD2. The CDR3 contains 14 residues. Germline V gene lookup returns CDR1 SEHNR and CDR2 FQNEAQ (reference sequence). J gave up 9 bases and V 5 bases, and 7 bases lay outside the gene matches. CDR3 nucleotides: TGTGCCAGCAGCCCAGGACTAGCGGAGTTTGAGCAGTTCTTC. It codes for CASSPGLAEFEQFF. The whole variable domain, filled in from reference TRBV7-9 and TRBJ2-1, reads DTGVSQNPRHKITKRGQNVTFRCDPISEHNRLYWYRQTLGQGPEFLTYFQNEAQLEKSRLLSDRFSAERPKGSFSTLEIQRTEQGDSAMYLCASSPGLAEFEQFFGPGTRLTVL.

The chain is built from TRBV19 and TRBJ2-7, with 9 bases lining up with TRBD1. This CDR3 is 16 amino acids long. V gave up 2 bases and J gave up 4 bases; unmatched junction bases: 9. Germline-derived CDR1 and CDR2 are LNHDA and SQIVND (reference sequence). The CDR3 region is CASSITARQGGYEQYF. The DNA of the CDR3 is TGTGCCAGTAGTATAACGGCCCGACAGGGGGGATACGAGCAGTACTTC.

This clone was detected ten times or more. The chain joins TRBV11-2 to TRBJ2-7; TRBD1 aligns across 9 bases. From germline, CDR1 is SGHAT and CDR2 FQNNGV. V shed 2 bases and J 6 bases; nucleotides not matched to a gene: 5. This CDR3 has 14 residues. Written as DNA, the CDR3 is TGTGCCAGCAGCTTACTCCCGGGACAGGGCGAGCAGTACTTC. This encodes CASSLLPGQGEQYF.

This clone has at least ten counts. J is TRBJ1-4 and V is TRBV7-2; 10 nucleotides align to TRBD1. This CDR3 contains 15 residues. J lost 7 bases, V lost 1 base, and 3 bases had no gene match. Germline assignment: CDR1 SGHTA and CDR2 FQGNSA. The CDR3 loop reads CASSLVTGGSEKLFF. The CDR3 coding sequence is TGTGCCAGCAGCTTAGTGACAGGGGGCAGTGAAAAACTGTTTTTT.

This clone was seen a handful of times. The chain employs TRBV11-2 and TRBJ2-7, with D unresolved. Germline assignment: CDR1 SGHAT and CDR2 FQNNGV. The CDR3 extends over 16 amino acids. Trimming left V 5 bases short and J 3 bases short, with 20 bases between. CDR3 protein: CASSRTTGPGDYEQYF. The CDR3 coding sequence is TGTGCCAGCAGCAGAACCACCGGCCCCGGTGACTACGAGCAGTACTTC.

This clone was recorded at least ten times. This chain joins TRBV19 and TRBJ2-1, with a tentative D call TRBD1 (6 bases). Trimming cost V 4 bases and J 12 bases, with 13 bases left between them. The CDR3 has 12 residues. Germline V gives CDR1 LNHDA, CDR2 SQIVND (reference sequence). In DNA form, the CDR3 reads TGTGCCAGTAGTACACTACAGGGAGCGCAGTTCTTC. Protein: CASSTLQGAQFF. Combining the CDR3 with reference TRBV19 and TRBJ2-1 gives the whole variable domain DGGITQSPKYLFRKEGQNVTLSCEQNLNHDAMYWYRQDPGQGLRLIYYSQIVNDFQKGDIAEGYSVSREKKESFPLTVTSAQKNPTAFYLCASSTLQGAQFFGPGTRLTVL.

This chain connects TRBV14 to TRBJ2-1, with 7 bases identical to TRBD1. Per germline, CDR1 SGHDN and CDR2 FVKESK. V was pared by 2 bases and J by 4 bases, with 11 bases of the junction left unmatched. This CDR3 region has 17 residues. CDR3 in amino acids: CASSQLTRQGTYNEQFF. The CDR3 nucleotides read TGTGCCAGCAGCCAATTAACAAGACAGGGTACTTACAATGAGCAGTTCTTC.

The table lists this clone with many counts. The rearrangement uses TRBV20-1 and TRBJ2-1, with 8 bases lining up with TRBD2. This CDR3 region has 16 residues. Germline V lookup: CDR1 DFQATT, CDR2 SNEGSKA (reference sequence). The ends lost 6 bases at V and 4 bases at J; junction bases unmatched: 14. The CDR3 loop is CSAITQSGSRYNEQFF. In DNA form, the CDR3 reads TGCAGTGCCATCACCCAGAGCGGGAGTCGATACAATGAGCAGTTCTTC.

This clone was found many times. The chain is built from TRBV4-1 and TRBJ2-2, with D unresolved. Per the germline V gene, CDR1 is MGHRA and CDR2 is YSYEKL. The CDR3 totals 15 residues. V lost 1 base, J lost 13 bases, and 19 bases lay in between. The CDR3 sequence is CASSQVPQPTEGLFF. The CDR3 coding sequence is TGCGCCAGCAGCCAAGTTCCACAGCCCACCGAAGGGCTGTTTTTT.

The rearrangement links TRBV5-1 to TRBJ1-1; possible D gene TRBD1, 5 bases. This CDR3 has 13 residues. Trimming left V 4 bases short and J 8 bases short, with 15 bases between. CDR1 and CDR2 from the germline V gene are SGHRS and YFSETQ. The CDR3 DNA follows: TGCGCCAGCAGCACCGGCGGGGGGTCGGAAGCTTTCTTT. This codes for CASSTGGGSEAFF.

This clone was recorded many times. This chain joins TRBV19 and TRBJ2-1, with 13 bases matching TRBD2. Per the germline V gene, CDR1 is LNHDA and CDR2 is SQIVND (reference sequence). V lost 8 bases, J lost 8 bases, and 0 bases stayed unmatched. The CDR3 loop spans 12 amino acids. This chain's CDR3 is CASGTSGDEQFF. For the CDR3, the DNA is TGTGCCAGTGGGACTAGCGGGGATGAGCAGTTCTTC.

In this sample, this clone turned up many times. The V and J genes are TRBV20-1 and TRBJ2-2, with TRBD1 matching over 11 bases. CDR3 length: 14 residues. From germline, CDR1 is DFQATT and CDR2 SNEGSKA (reference sequence). V was pared by 6 bases and J by 5 bases, with 5 bases of the junction left unmatched. The CDR3 DNA is TGCAGTGCCGAGGGGACAGGGGGGACCGGGGAGCTGTTTTTT. It encodes CSAEGTGGTGELFF.

Many counts were recorded for this clone. V gene TRBV9 combines with J gene TRBJ1-1; 10 bases line up with TRBD1. The CDR3 totals 14 residues. V lost 3 bases to trimming and J lost 9 bases; unmatched junction nucleotides: 8. Germline-derived CDR1 and CDR2 are SGDLS and YYNGEE. CDR3 nucleotide sequence: TGTGCCAGCAGCGCGCCCCGGACAGGGGGGCAAGCTTTCTTT. Residues: CASSAPRTGGQAFF.

The rearrangement uses TRBV7-9 and TRBJ1-1; no firm D call. V was cut by 3 bases and J by 0 bases, with 8 bases left in between. The CDR3 is 14 residues long. CDR1 and CDR2 from the germline V gene are SEHNR and FQNEAQ (reference sequence). CDR3 residues: CASSLKQLNTEAFF. The CDR3 coding sequence is TGTGCCAGCAGCTTGAAACAGTTGAACACTGAAGCTTTCTTT.

This clone came up many times. V usage is TRBV29-1 and J usage is TRBJ1-3; TRBD1 aligns across 7 bases. The ends lost 7 bases at V and 0 bases at J; junction bases unmatched: 6. Per germline, CDR1 SQVTM and CDR2 ANQGSEA. This CDR3 comprises 14 residues. The CDR3 reads CSAIRTGSGNTIYF. CDR3 sequence (DNA): TGCAGCGCTATCCGGACAGGCTCTGGAAACACCATATATTTT.

The V call is TRBV6-1, the J call TRBJ2-7; weak D call: TRBD1 (6 bases). Per the germline V gene, CDR1 is MNHNS and CDR2 is SASEGT. This CDR3 comprises 16 residues. The germline V and J ends were trimmed by 5 bases and 4 bases, with 21 bases remaining between them. The CDR3 reads CASSSTTTGVAYEQYF. Here the CDR3 DNA reads TGTGCCAGCAGTTCCACCACGACAGGAGTTGCGTACGAGCAGTACTTC.